This entry is about one T cell receptor beta chain. Its antigen is undetermined. A far bigger clonotype differs at one base, so this is likely a read error. V trimming: 4 bases; J trimming: 4 bases; junction bases outside the gene matches: 1. Per the germline V gene, CDR1 is MRHNA and CDR2 is SNTAGT. The CDR3 extends over 13 amino acids. Assay execution proceeded at the deep level. Profiling relied on immunoSEQ multiplex PCR, and the TCRdb table lists in-frame clones only, not all of them. The repertoire holds 950,000 to 1,100,000 clones, with approximately 78% as singletons. Researchers partitioned CD4+ cells into CD45RA+ naive and CD45RA-negative memory subsets. This sample was taken from a study of shared clonotypes between healthy human individuals. Regarding the study as a whole: The authors sampled blood alone, and tissue repertoires likely differ.

This clonotype was obtained from a young man in good health. Some clones in this sample may be carry-over from other donors' samples. The chain uses TRBV6-4 and TRBJ1-1; TRBD1 aligns across 9 bases. Material for sequencing was memory CD4+ T cells from PBMCs. Subset meaning: CD45RA-negative fraction. The CDR3 spells CASSADRGTEAFF. In DNA form, the CDR3 reads TGTGCCAGCAGTGCGGACAGGGGCACTGAAGCTTTCTTT.